Below, 30 T cell receptor beta chains from the same sample are listed, as sequenced in a study of T cells in Graves' hyperthyroidism and ophthalmopathy. RNA transcripts provided the source from which TCR beta CDR3 regions were amplified. Primed by the HTBI set, a first-round RT-PCR was run on the TCR CDR3. TCRdb itself ran the multiplex PCR reads through MiXCR, one entry per CDR3 protein. There are about 520,000 distinct CDR3 sequences in the sample; around a quarter occur only once, and about 10% lies in the top ten. Sequenced: blood. These receptors were collected from a woman aged 25 to 39 with Graves' ophthalmopathy.

Comment on this clonotype: The conserved phenylalanine or tryptophan normally closing the CDR3 is absent here, so this likely arose from a read error. V usage is TRBV18 and J usage is TRBJ1-1, with D uncertain. With 2 bases removed from V and 2 bases from J, the gap between germline ends came to 12 bases. The CDR3 covers 15 residues. Germline V CDR1 and CDR2: KGHSH, LQKENI. Here the CDR3 DNA reads TGTGCCAGCTCACCAGCAAGGGTCGATAACACTGAAGCTTTCTAT. Protein: CASSPARVDNTEAFY.

On this clonotype itself: The CDR3 does not end in the conserved phenylalanine or tryptophan, so this is likely a read error. The chain employs TRBV6-2 or TRBV6-3 and TRBJ2-6, with 8 bases aligning to TRBD1. This CDR3 is 18 amino acids long. V shed 1 base and J 0 bases; nucleotides not matched to a gene: 5. In germline, CDR1 is MNHEY, CDR2 SVGEGT. CDR3 DNA sequence: TGTGCCAGCAGTTACTACAGGGGGGCGAACTCTGGGGCCAACGTCCTGACTCTC. The encoded protein is CASSYYRGANSGANVLTL.

V gene TRBV7-2 combines with J gene TRBJ2-7, with D unresolved. V dropped 4 bases and J dropped 1 base, with 11 bases sitting between them. Germline-derived CDR1 and CDR2 are SGHTA and FQGNSA. The CDR3 runs 14 residues. CDR3 coding DNA: TGTGCCAGCAGCTCAGAGGCCAGTTCCTACGAGCAGTACTTC. This gives the protein CASSSEASSYEQYF.

This clonotype came up many times. The chain recombines TRBV28 with TRBJ1-1, with D possibly matching TRBD1 (6 bases). V lost 4 bases and J 8 bases, leaving 14 bases between the germline ends. The CDR3 has 13 amino acids. The V gene's germline CDR1 is MDHEN and CDR2 SYDVKM. CDR3 region: CASSSEQGLEAFF. As DNA, the CDR3 is TGTGCCAGCAGTTCCGAGCAGGGGCTCGAAGCTTTCTTT.

The V and J genes are TRBV20-1 and TRBJ2-5; D is ambiguous. The length of the CDR3 is 13 residues. The V gene's germline CDR1 is DFQATT and CDR2 SNEGSKA (reference sequence). Trimming took 4 bases from V and 2 from J, leaving 11 bases between them. CDR3 loop: CSAKNPIQETQYF. The CDR3 nucleotides read TGCAGTGCTAAAAACCCGATTCAAGAGACCCAGTACTTC.

J is TRBJ1-5 and V is TRBV10-2; 10 bases are a match to TRBD1. The germline V gene has CDR1 WSHSY and CDR2 SAAADI. The CDR3 runs 14 residues. Trimming took 8 bases from V and 7 from J; bases not matched to a gene: 8. In DNA form, the CDR3 reads TGCGCCAGCCGACCGGGACAGGGGATCCAGCCCCAGCATTTT. This sequence encodes CASRPGQGIQPQHF.

This clonotype has at least ten counts. This sequence joins TRBV24-1 and TRBJ1-1, with 10 nucleotides matching TRBD1. Germline assignment: CDR1 KGHDR and CDR2 SFDVKD. The length of the CDR3 is 16 residues. With 2 bases clipped from V and 3 bases from J, the junction kept 5 bases outside the gene matches. This CDR3 is CATSDSGTGVDTEAFF. Here the CDR3 DNA reads TGTGCCACCAGTGATTCGGGGACAGGGGTTGACACTGAAGCTTTCTTT.

In its sample, this clonotype was seen a few times. The rearrangement joins TRBV10-3 to TRBJ2-2; D possibly corresponds to TRBD1 (5 bases). CDR3 size: 14 residues. V lost 7 bases to trimming and J lost 2 bases, with 11 bases between them. Germline-derived CDR1 and CDR2 are ENHRY and SYGVKD. The CDR3: CAITQDRNTGELFF. The CDR3 DNA reads as TGTGCCATCACCCAAGACAGAAACACCGGGGAGCTGTTTTTT.

The chain has TRBV6-1 and TRBJ1-2, with D uncertain. V was shortened by 8 bases and J by 5 bases, with 12 bases between the two germline ends. Germline V gives CDR1 MNHNS, CDR2 SASEGT. This CDR3 has 12 residues. CDR3 residues: CASEARPYGYTF. CDR3 nucleotides: TGTGCCAGCGAGGCCAGACCATATGGCTACACCTTC.

This clonotype was observed at least ten times. The chain uses TRBV11-3 and TRBJ2-2; TRBD1 might be the D (6 bases). The germline V gene has CDR1 SGHNT and CDR2 YENEEA. V was trimmed by 3 bases and J by 0 bases, leaving 14 bases between them. This CDR3 is built from 17 residues. The DNA for the CDR3 is TGTGCCAGCAGCTTGGGGCAGGGGTCCCCGAACACCGGGGAGCTGTTTTTT. Translation gives CASSLGQGSPNTGELFF. Full variable domain (outside the CDR3, taken from reference TRBV11-3 and TRBJ2-2): EAGVVQSPRYKIIEKKQPVAFWCNPISGHNTLYWYLQNLGQGPELLIRYENEEAVDDSQLPKDRFSAERLKGVDSTLKIQPAELGDSAVYLCASSLGQGSPNTGELFFGEGSRLTVL.

As to this clonotype: One end of the junction is discordant with germline, which a read error may explain. V gene TRBV6-5 combines with J gene TRBJ1-1; D remains ambiguous. The CDR3 covers 14 residues. Germline CDR1 is MNHEY and CDR2 is SVGAGI. The CDR3 nucleotides are TGTGCCGGCAGTTTATCGGGCATGAACACTGAAGCTTTCTTC. Translation: CAGSLSGMNTEAFF.

Ten or more counts support this clonotype. The V gene is TRBV6-5, the J gene TRBJ1-5, with a weak D call TRBD1 (5 bases). The germline V and J ends were trimmed by 3 bases and 7 bases, with 13 bases remaining between them. This CDR3 region has 14 residues. CDR1 is MNHEY, CDR2 SVGAGI, per germline. As DNA, the CDR3 is TGTGCCAGCAGTTATGCCCAGGGAGGACAGCCCCAGCATTTT. This sequence encodes CASSYAQGGQPQHF.

This clonotype was recorded many times. This chain uses TRBV12-3 or TRBV12-4 with TRBJ1-5; D is unresolved. This CDR3 comprises 13 residues. Trimming pared 0 bases from V and 5 bases from J, leaving 5 bases between. The CDR3 loop reads CASSLARDQPQHF. The DNA for the CDR3 is TGTGCCAGCAGTTTAGCACGGGATCAGCCCCAGCATTTT.

This clonotype was detected only a few times. The CDR3 reads CASSLSEAQYF. The DNA of the CDR3 is TGTGCCAGCAGTCTCTCGGAGGCGCAGTACTTC. The chain is built from TRBV28 and TRBJ2-7; TRBD2 might be the D (5 bases). This CDR3 has 11 amino acids. Germline V lookup: CDR1 MDHEN, CDR2 SYDVKM. The ends were cut back, 5 bases at V and 9 bases at J, with 11 bases in the middle.

The table lists this clonotype with many counts. The chain uses TRBV6-5 and TRBJ2-2, with D possibly matching TRBD1 (6 bases). The CDR3 has 15 amino acids. V lost 5 bases and J lost 5, with 15 bases in between. CDR1 and CDR2 (germline): MNHEY, SVGAGI. The CDR3 region is CASSPRQAGTGELFF. CDR3 nucleotide sequence: TGTGCCAGCAGTCCTCGACAGGCCGGGACCGGGGAGCTGTTTTTT.

Ten or more counts support this clonotype. V gene TRBV12-3 or TRBV12-4 combines with J gene TRBJ1-1; 7 bases fit TRBD1. V was clipped by 10 bases and J by 4 bases; unmatched bases: 15. CDR3 size: 15 residues. CDR3 sequence: CATKQGGFDGTEAFF. The DNA of the CDR3 is TGTGCCACCAAGCAGGGGGGTTTTGACGGCACTGAAGCTTTCTTT.

This clonotype has ten or more counts. V and J are TRBV20-1 and TRBJ2-5; weak D call: TRBD1 (5 bases). V lost 3 bases, J lost 4 bases, and 12 bases lay in between. There are 13 residues in the CDR3. The germline gives CDR1 DFQATT, CDR2 SNEGSKA (reference sequence). CDR3 nucleotides: TGCAGTGCTAGCGTTAGGGGAATAGAGACCCAGTACTTC. Encoded protein: CSASVRGIETQYF.

CDR3 loop: CSVVADNYGYTF. Written as DNA, the CDR3 is TGCAGCGTTGTTGCGGATAACTATGGCTACACCTTC. The V and J genes are TRBV29-1 and TRBJ1-2; D not certain. This CDR3 has 12 amino acids. Germline lookup yields CDR1 SQVTM and CDR2 ANQGSEA. V lost 4 bases to trimming and J lost 1 base, with 7 bases between them. Complete variable domain (other parts from reference TRBV29-1 and TRBJ1-2): SAVISQKPSRDICQRGTSLTIQCQVDSQVTMMFWYRQQPGQSLTLIATANQGSEATYESGFVIDKFPISRPNLTFSTLTVSNMSPEDSSIYLCSVVADNYGYTFGSGTRLTVV.

This clonotype was seen a handful of times. The germline gene is not matched at one end of the junction; a read error may be the cause. This rearrangement joins TRBV3-1 to TRBJ1-1; D might be TRBD1 (6 bases). The germline gives CDR1 LGHDT, CDR2 YNNKEL (reference sequence). The CDR3 is 15 residues long. CDR3 bases: TGTGCCAGCAGGCAAGGAAGGGGGGAGAACACTGAAGCTTTCTTT. It specifies CASRQGRGENTEAFF.

This clonotype was counted many times. V gene TRBV11-2 combines with J gene TRBJ1-1; D possibly corresponds to TRBD1 (6 bases). The CDR3 spans 16 residues. Germline-derived CDR1 and CDR2 are SGHAT and FQNNGV. With 4 bases removed from V and 1 base from J, the gap between germline ends came to 16 bases. The CDR3 region is CASSSPWQGWNTEAFF. For the CDR3, the DNA is TGTGCCAGCAGCTCTCCATGGCAGGGGTGGAACACTGAAGCTTTCTTT.

This clonotype was observed at least ten times. V usage is TRBV6-5 and J usage is TRBJ1-5; D is perhaps TRBD1 (6 bases). Trimming pared 4 bases from V and 0 bases from J, leaving 10 bases between. CDR1 is MNHEY, CDR2 SVGAGI, per germline. The CDR3 is made up of 15 amino acids. DNA of the CDR3: TGTGCCAGCAGTTTTACAGGGAGTAGCAATCAGCCCCAGCATTTT. The encoded protein is CASSFTGSSNQPQHF.

V and J are TRBV27 and TRBJ2-7; 9 positions agree with TRBD1. Germline values: CDR1 MNHEY, CDR2 SMNVEV (reference sequence). CDR3 length equals 17 residues. V was clipped by 0 bases and J by 4 bases; unmatched bases: 10. The CDR3 reads CASSLSARTGAVYEQYF. The CDR3 bases are TGTGCCAGCAGTTTATCGGCCCGGACAGGGGCAGTTTACGAGCAGTACTTC.

This clonotype occurred many times. The chain links TRBV28 to TRBJ1-2; D is unresolved. Germline assignment: CDR1 MDHEN and CDR2 SYDVKM. Trimming removed 2 bases from V and 6 bases from J, with 13 bases in between. The CDR3 sequence is 14 residues long. The CDR3 sequence: CASSLNVEVDGYTF. CDR3 bases: TGTGCCAGCAGTTTAAACGTGGAGGTGGATGGCTACACCTTC.

The chain has TRBV6-1 and TRBJ1-1; D is unresolved. With 7 bases removed from V and 0 bases from J, the gap between germline ends came to 12 bases. The CDR3 covers 14 residues. The germline V gene encodes CDR1 MNHNS and CDR2 SASEGT. Here the CDR3 DNA reads TGTGCCAGCATCGGAAACAGCATGAACACTGAAGCTTTCTTT. It specifies CASIGNSMNTEAFF.

This clonotype was recorded at least ten times. The chain is built from TRBV20-1 and TRBJ2-7; no definite D call. Trimming removed 7 bases from V and 3 bases from J, with 16 bases in between. Germline CDR1 DFQATT, CDR2 SNEGSKA (reference sequence). CDR3 length equals 13 residues. The CDR3 sequence is CSVYRQDRYEQYF. The DNA of the CDR3 is TGCAGTGTGTACCGTCAGGACCGCTACGAGCAGTACTTC.

A word on this clonotype: Its ends do not fully match the called genes, so a read error is possible. The chain combines TRBV7-3 with TRBJ2-6; D is unresolved. This CDR3 contains 18 residues. Germline V gene sequence: CDR1 SGHTA, CDR2 FQGTGA. For the CDR3, the DNA is TGTTCCAGCAGCTTAATTGGTGAGCTTGTCTCTGGGGCCAACGTCCTGACTTTC. Its protein product is CSSSLIGELVSGANVLTF. The full variable domain, with the rest looked up from reference TRBV7-3 and TRBJ2-6, is GAGVSQTPSNKVTEKGKYVELRCDPISGHTALYWYRQSLGQGPEFLIYFQGTGAADDSGLPNDRFFAVRPEGSVSTLKIQRTERGDSAVYLCSSSLIGELVSGANVLTFGAGSRLTVL.

This sequence joins TRBV6-5 and TRBJ1-3; D may be TRBD1 (6 bases). Trimming stripped 2 bases from V and 2 bases from J, with 10 bases between. The V gene's germline CDR1 is MNHEY and CDR2 SVGAGI. This CDR3 comprises 15 residues. The CDR3 spells CASSYGQGTGNTIYF. CDR3 sequence (DNA): TGTGCCAGCAGTTACGGTCAGGGGACTGGAAACACCATATATTTT.

This clonotype was recorded many times. V is TRBV7-8 and J is TRBJ2-7; possible D gene TRBD1, 6 bases. The length of the CDR3 is 13 residues. The germline V gene encodes CDR1 SGHVS and CDR2 FQNEAQ. V was pared by 8 bases and J by 0 bases, with 11 bases between. The DNA of the CDR3 is TGTGCCAGCCAAACAGGGAACTCCTACGAGCAGTACTTC. Its protein is CASQTGNSYEQYF. The full variable domain, with the rest looked up from reference TRBV7-8 and TRBJ2-7, is GAGVSQSPRYKVAKRGQDVALRCDPISGHVSLFWYQQALGQGPEFLTYFQNEAQLDKSGLPSDRFFAERPEGSVSTLKIQRTQQEDSAVYLCASQTGNSYEQYFGPGTRLTVT.

This clonotype showed up many times. This chain joins TRBV6-1 and TRBJ1-1, with TRBD1 as a possible D gene (5 bases). The CDR3 has 14 residues. Germline values: CDR1 MNHNS, CDR2 SASEGT. The V and J ends lost 3 bases and 4 bases respectively, with 12 bases between them. Here the CDR3 reads CASSDPPGSTEAFF. The CDR3 nucleotides read TGTGCCAGCAGTGATCCCCCAGGGAGCACTGAAGCTTTCTTT.

This clonotype was seen repeatedly, ten times or more. The chain joins TRBV15 to TRBJ2-2; D gene uncertain. The CDR3 is 15 residues long. The germline V and J ends were trimmed by 0 bases and 7 bases, with 12 bases remaining between them. CDR1 and CDR2 from the germline V gene are LNHNV and YYDKDF (reference sequence). The CDR3 spells CATSRELGISGELFF. CDR3 sequence (DNA): TGTGCCACCAGCAGAGAGCTGGGTATAAGCGGGGAGCTGTTTTTT. Together with reference TRBV15 and TRBJ2-2, the CDR3 gives the full variable domain: DAMVIQNPRYQVTQFGKPVTLSCSQTLNHNVMYWYQQKSSQAPKLLFHYYDKDFNNEADTPDNFQSRRPNTSFCFLDIRSPGLGDTAMYLCATSRELGISGELFFGEGSRLTVL.